This TCR beta chain was recorded in a study of radiation and T cells in renal cell carcinoma. General study results and limits: In blood, top tumor clones expanded by 2 weeks, shrinking by 4.

Sequencing was performed with immunoSEQ multiplex PCR; in TCRdb, only in-frame clones are kept and a portion is missing. The data contain roughly 64,000 clones, 60% to 85% of them singletons. Points on this clone: The antigen remains undetermined.

The V gene end was trimmed by 4 bases and the J gene end by 5 bases; junction bases not matched to a gene: 6. The CDR3 sequence is 15 residues long. Germline assignment: CDR1 MNHNS and CDR2 SASEGT. Sample time point: blood 4 weeks post-SBRT, at nephrectomy. As for treatment: 15 Gy SBRT to primary tumor, nephrectomy 4 weeks later. Nephrectomy followed 15 Gy stereotactic body radiation by 4 weeks. Blood was sampled at baseline, 2 weeks and 4 weeks after SBRT. The patient's renal cell carcinoma had clear cell pathology. The chain recombines TRBV6-1 with TRBJ1-4; 8 bases fit TRBD1. Sequenced here: blood, sampled from a patient whose treatment included radiotherapy and nephrectomy. This clonotype was obtained from a man in his sixties with renal cell carcinoma. The chain's CDR3 is CASSGGRQGNEKLFF. In nucleotides, the CDR3 is TGTGCCAGCAGTGGGGGGAGACAGGGGAATGAAAAACTGTTTTTT.